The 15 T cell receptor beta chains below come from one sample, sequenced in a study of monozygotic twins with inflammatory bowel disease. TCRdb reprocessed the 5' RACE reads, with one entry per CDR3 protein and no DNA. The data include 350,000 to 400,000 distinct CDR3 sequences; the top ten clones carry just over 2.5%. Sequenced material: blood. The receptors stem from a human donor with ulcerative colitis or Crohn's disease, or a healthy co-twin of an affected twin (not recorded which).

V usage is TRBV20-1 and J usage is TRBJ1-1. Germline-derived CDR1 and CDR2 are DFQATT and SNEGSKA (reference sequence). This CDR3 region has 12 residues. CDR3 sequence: CSLRQRWTEAFF.

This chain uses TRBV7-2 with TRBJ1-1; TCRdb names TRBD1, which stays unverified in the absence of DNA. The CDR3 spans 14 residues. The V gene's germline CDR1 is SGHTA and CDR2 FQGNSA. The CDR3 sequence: CASSSLTGRTEAFF.

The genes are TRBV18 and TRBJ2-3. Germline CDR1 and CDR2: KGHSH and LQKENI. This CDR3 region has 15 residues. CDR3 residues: CASSLSGGNADTQYF.

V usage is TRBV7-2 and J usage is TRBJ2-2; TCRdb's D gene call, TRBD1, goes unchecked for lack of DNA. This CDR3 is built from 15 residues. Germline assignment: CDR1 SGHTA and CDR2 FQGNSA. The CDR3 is CASSVRVLNTGELFF.

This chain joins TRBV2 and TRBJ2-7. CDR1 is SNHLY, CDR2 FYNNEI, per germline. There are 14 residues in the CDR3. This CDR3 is CASSEGPNSYEQYF. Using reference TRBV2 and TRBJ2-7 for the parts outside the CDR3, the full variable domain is EPEVTQTPSHQVTQMGQEVILRCVPISNHLYFYWYRQILGQKVEFLVSFYNNEISEKSEIFDDQFSVERPDGSNFTLKIRSTKLEDSAMYFCASSEGPNSYEQYFGPGTRLTVT.

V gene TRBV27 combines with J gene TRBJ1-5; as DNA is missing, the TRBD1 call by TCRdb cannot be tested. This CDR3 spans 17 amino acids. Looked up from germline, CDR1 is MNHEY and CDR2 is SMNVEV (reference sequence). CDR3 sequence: CASSPLTGTGSNQPQHF.

CDR3 sequence reads: CASSWDVQETQYF. This chain links TRBV28 with TRBJ2-5. The CDR3 has 13 residues. CDR1 and CDR2 from the germline V gene are MDHEN and SYDVKM.

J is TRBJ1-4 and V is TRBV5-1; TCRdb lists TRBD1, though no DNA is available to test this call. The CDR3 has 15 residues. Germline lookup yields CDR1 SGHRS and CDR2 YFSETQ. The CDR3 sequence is CASSLGDREDEKLFF.

CDR3 amino acids: CASSLRTGGPNTGELFF. This chain uses TRBV7-8 with TRBJ2-2; TCRdb gives TRBD1 as the D gene, but with no DNA this cannot be confirmed. The CDR3 totals 17 residues. Germline loops: CDR1 SGHVS, CDR2 FQNEAQ.

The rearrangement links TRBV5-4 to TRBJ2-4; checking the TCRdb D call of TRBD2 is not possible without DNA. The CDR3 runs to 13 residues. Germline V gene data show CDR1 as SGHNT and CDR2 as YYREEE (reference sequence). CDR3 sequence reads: CASGRVEGNIQYF. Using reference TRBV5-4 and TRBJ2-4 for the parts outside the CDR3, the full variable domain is ETGVTQSPTHLIKTRGQQVTLRCSSQSGHNTVSWYQQALGQGPQFIFQYYREEENGRGNFPPRFSGLQFPNYSSELNVNALELDDSALYLCASGRVEGNIQYFGAGTRLSVL.

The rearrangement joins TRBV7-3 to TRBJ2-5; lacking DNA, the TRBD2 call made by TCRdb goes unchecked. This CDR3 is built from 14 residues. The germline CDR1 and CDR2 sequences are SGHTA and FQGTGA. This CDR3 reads CASSLVGPQETQYF.

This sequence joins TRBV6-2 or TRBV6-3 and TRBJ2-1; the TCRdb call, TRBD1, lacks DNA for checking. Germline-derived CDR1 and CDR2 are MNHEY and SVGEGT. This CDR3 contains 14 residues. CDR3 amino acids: CASSYQGQHNEQFF.

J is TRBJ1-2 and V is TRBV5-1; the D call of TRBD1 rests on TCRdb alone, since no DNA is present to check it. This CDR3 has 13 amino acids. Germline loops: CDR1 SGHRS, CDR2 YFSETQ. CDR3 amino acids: CASDDSPSRGYTF.

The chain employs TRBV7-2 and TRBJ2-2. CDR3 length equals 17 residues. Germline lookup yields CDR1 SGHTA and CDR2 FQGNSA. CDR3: CASSLEAVYWNAGELFF.

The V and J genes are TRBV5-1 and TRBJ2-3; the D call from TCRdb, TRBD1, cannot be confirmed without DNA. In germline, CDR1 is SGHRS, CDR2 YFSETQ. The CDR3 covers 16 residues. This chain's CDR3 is CASSLDGTGNTDTQYF.